This T cell receptor (beta chain) was recorded in a study of T cell clones after liver transplantation. Across the study: Samples came from ITN030ST, which attempted immunosuppression withdrawal within 2 years of liver transplantation. Three of the eight recipients were HCV-positive; the rest had non-autoimmune, non-viral transplant indications. The study, taken as a whole, reports: Donor-reactive sequences fell more than third party-reactive ones, suggesting partial deletion.

In the case of this clone: What it binds is not known.

The repertoire was sequenced with immunoSEQ multiplex PCR; TCRdb's copy has only in-frame clones and lacks some. The sample shows roughly 100,000 clones, approximately 78% of them seen only once. V was clipped by 5 bases and J by 0 bases; unmatched bases: 9. From germline, CDR1 is SGHTA and CDR2 FQGNSA. The CDR3 runs 17 residues. The source of this sequence is a human donor who received a liver transplant. This specimen was CD4+ T cells from blood, taken before liver transplant. The chain links TRBV7-2 to TRBJ2-1; 8 bases are shared with TRBD2. The CDR3 sequence: CASSQLAGPSSYNEQFF. CDR3 DNA sequence: TGTGCCAGCAGCCAATTAGCGGGGCCGAGCTCCTACAATGAGCAGTTCTTC.